Below are 24 T cell receptor beta chains sequenced from a single sample in a study of cytomegalovirus exposure and HLA in healthy donors. In the PCR, 60 Vbeta and 13 Jbeta primers were used. The assay was immunoSEQ multiplex PCR, and TCRdb's table has in-frame clones only and misses some. The data contain about 130,000 clones, approximately 80% of them seen just once; the ten biggest clones take up 1%. Sequenced material: PBMCs. The receptors were gathered from a man aged 35-49 years in good health and CMV-seronegative.

This rearrangement joins TRBV5-1 to TRBJ2-5; D unclear. The CDR3 has 11 residues. Germline V gene lookup returns CDR1 SGHRS and CDR2 YFSETQ. The germline V and J ends were trimmed by 4 bases and 4 bases, with 5 bases remaining between them. The CDR3 DNA is TGCGCCAGCAGCATCGGAGAGACCCAGTACTTC. It translates to CASSIGETQYF.

V gene TRBV7-2 combines with J gene TRBJ2-7; TRBD2 aligns across 12 bases. V was pared by 5 bases and J by 3 bases, with 5 bases of the junction left unmatched. CDR3 size: 15 residues. Germline lookup yields CDR1 SGHTA and CDR2 FQGNSA. The CDR3 DNA follows: TGTGCCAGCAGCGCCCGGACTAGCGGGAACTACGAGCAGTACTTC. Protein sequence: CASSARTSGNYEQYF.

This sequence joins TRBV7-8 and TRBJ1-5; 10 bases line up with TRBD1. The CDR3 is made up of 15 amino acids. Trimming cost V 4 bases and J 7 bases; bases outside gene matches: 7. The germline V gene has CDR1 SGHVS and CDR2 FQNEAQ. The CDR3: CASSYRGDRGQPQHF. The CDR3 nucleotides are TGTGCCAGCAGCTACCGGGGGGACAGGGGACAGCCCCAGCATTTT. The whole variable domain, remainder taken from reference TRBV7-8 and TRBJ1-5, is GAGVSQSPRYKVAKRGQDVALRCDPISGHVSLFWYQQALGQGPEFLTYFQNEAQLDKSGLPSDRFFAERPEGSVSTLKIQRTQQEDSAVYLCASSYRGDRGQPQHFGDGTRLSIL.

V usage is TRBV7-2 and J usage is TRBJ1-1, with 7 positions matching TRBD1. Trimming cost V 3 bases and J 4 bases; bases outside gene matches: 2. Germline V CDR1 and CDR2: SGHTA, FQGNSA. CDR3 length equals 13 residues. The DNA for the CDR3 is TGTGCCAGCAGCTTTACAGGGGTCACTGAAGCTTTCTTT. It codes for CASSFTGVTEAFF.

The genes are TRBV27 and TRBJ1-4; TRBD1 is a possible D gene (6 bases). Between the trimmed V and J ends, which lost 6 bases and 4 bases, there was a span of 12 bases. The CDR3 is 14 residues long. From germline, CDR1 is MNHEY and CDR2 SMNVEV (reference sequence). CDR3 protein: CASSLTGSNEKLFF. The CDR3 coding sequence is TGTGCCAGCAGCCTCACAGGGAGTAATGAAAAACTGTTTTTT.

The chain combines TRBV6-1 with TRBJ2-7, with 12 bases lining up with TRBD2. This CDR3 spans 16 amino acids. The germline CDR1 and CDR2 sequences are MNHNS and SASEGT. After removal of 4 bases from V and 2 bases from J, the junction contained 6 bases not matched to a gene. CDR3 amino acids: CASSGLAGGGTYEQYF. The CDR3 DNA reads as TGTGCCAGCAGTGGTCTAGCGGGAGGGGGGACCTACGAGCAGTACTTC.

J is TRBJ2-1 and V is TRBV5-1, with a tentative D call TRBD1 (9 bases). The CDR3 consists of 15 residues. Germline V gives CDR1 SGHRS, CDR2 YFSETQ. The ends were cut back, 4 bases at V and 3 bases at J, with 14 bases in the middle. The CDR3 is CASSRGGQGYNEQFF. CDR3 nucleotides: TGCGCCAGCAGCCGGGGGGGACAGGGCTACAATGAGCAGTTCTTC.

The chain has TRBV5-1 and TRBJ2-7, with 8 bases fitting TRBD2. V gave up 0 bases and J gave up 6 bases; unmatched junction bases: 5. Germline CDR1 SGHRS, CDR2 YFSETQ. This CDR3 region has 14 residues. In DNA form, the CDR3 reads TGCGCCAGCAGCTTGGGACGGGAGGGCCTCGAGCAGTACTTC. Encoded protein: CASSLGREGLEQYF. Filled out from reference TRBV5-1 and TRBJ2-7, the complete variable domain reads KAGVTQTPRYLIKTRGQQVTLSCSPISGHRSVSWYQQTPGQGLQFLFEYFSETQRNKGNFPGRFSGRQFSNSRSEMNVSTLELGDSALYLCASSLGREGLEQYFGPGTRLTVT.

This rearrangement joins TRBV6-1 to TRBJ1-4; perhaps TRBD1 as D (6 bases). V was shortened by 7 bases and J by 5 bases, with 11 bases between the two germline ends. This CDR3 comprises 13 residues. Per the germline V gene, CDR1 is MNHNS and CDR2 is SASEGT. CDR3 nucleotides: TGTGCCAGCACCCCCGGGACAAATGAAAAACTGTTTTTT. Encoded protein: CASTPGTNEKLFF.

This clone was detected only a few times. The CDR3 nucleotides are TGTGCCAGCACTGGAGGTCCAGGGACAGGGTCACCCCTCCACTTT. This translates into CASTGGPGTGSPLHF. The chain carries TRBV7-9 and TRBJ1-6, with 9 nucleotides matching TRBD1. Germline assignment: CDR1 SEHNR and CDR2 FQNEAQ (reference sequence). V lost 7 bases, J lost 10 bases, and 11 bases stayed unmatched. The length of the CDR3 is 15 residues.

The DNA for the CDR3 is TGCGCCAGCAGCCAGTCGGGACAGGGGGCTTCTAATGAGCAGTTCTTC. Amino acids: CASSQSGQGASNEQFF. The chain links TRBV4-1 to TRBJ2-1; 12 bases map to TRBD1. CDR3 length equals 16 residues. V dropped 3 bases and J dropped 7; count of bases not matched to a gene: 7. Germline-derived CDR1 and CDR2 are MGHRA and YSYEKL.

The J gene is TRBJ2-7, the V gene TRBV7-2, with D possibly TRBD2 on 5 matching bases. This CDR3 spans 15 amino acids. V was clipped by 3 bases and J by 4 bases, with 16 bases between them. Per germline, CDR1 SGHTA and CDR2 FQGNSA. Here the CDR3 DNA reads TGTGCCAGCAGCTTGTCCCCGGACTTCAGTTACGAGCAGTACTTC. Translating it yields CASSLSPDFSYEQYF.

The table lists this clone with a few counts. The CDR3 here is CASAAGDKVYHEQFF. In DNA form, the CDR3 reads TGTGCCAGCGCAGCGGGAGATAAAGTCTATCATGAGCAGTTCTTC. This chain uses TRBV6-1 with TRBJ2-1; TRBD2 matches at 8 bases. The CDR3 is made up of 15 amino acids. J lost 8 bases, V lost 8 bases, and 14 bases had no gene match. The germline CDR1 and CDR2 sequences are MNHNS and SASEGT.

V is TRBV28 and J is TRBJ2-3; the match to TRBD2 covers 7 bases. The CDR3 is 14 amino acids. Germline trimming cut 2 bases from V and 5 bases from J; bases unmatched to any gene: 4. Germline V gene lookup returns CDR1 MDHEN and CDR2 SYDVKM. CDR3: CASSLAGAGDTQYF. The CDR3 DNA reads as TGTGCCAGCAGTTTAGCGGGAGCGGGAGATACGCAGTATTTT.

This rearrangement joins TRBV7-8 to TRBJ2-1; 7 nucleotides line up with TRBD2. V lost 1 base and J lost 4; bases outside the gene matches: 4. The V gene's germline CDR1 is SGHVS and CDR2 FQNEAQ. The CDR3 covers 15 residues. The CDR3 DNA sequence: TGTGCCAGCAGCTTAGTGGGGGGGGAGTACAATGAGCAGTTCTTC. Encoded protein: CASSLVGGEYNEQFF.

V usage is TRBV5-1 and J usage is TRBJ1-2; TRBD1 might be the D (5 bases). Germline V gives CDR1 SGHRS, CDR2 YFSETQ. The CDR3 spans 14 residues. V lost 4 bases to trimming and J lost 2 bases, with 12 bases between them. CDR3 in DNA: TGCGCCAGCAGCCCAGCCCAGGGCAACTATGGCTACACCTTC. Its protein product is CASSPAQGNYGYTF. The whole variable domain, filled in from reference TRBV5-1 and TRBJ1-2, reads KAGVTQTPRYLIKTRGQQVTLSCSPISGHRSVSWYQQTPGQGLQFLFEYFSETQRNKGNFPGRFSGRQFSNSRSEMNVSTLELGDSALYLCASSPAQGNYGYTFGSGTRLTVV.

CDR3 coding DNA: TGCGCCAGCAGCTCCCGGGGGGGCCTGGACAGCCTGGGGACTAGCGGGAATGAGCAGTACTTC. Amino acids: CASSSRGGLDSLGTSGNEQYF. The chain employs TRBV5-1 and TRBJ2-7; 13 nucleotides align to TRBD2. With 3 bases clipped from V and 7 bases from J, the junction kept 25 bases outside the gene matches. Germline-derived CDR1 and CDR2 are SGHRS and YFSETQ. The CDR3 contains 21 residues.

This chain joins TRBV29-1 and TRBJ1-1; no firm D call. The CDR3 extends over 12 amino acids. CDR1 is SQVTM, CDR2 ANQGSEA, per germline. V gave up 7 bases and J gave up 0 bases, with 9 bases separating them. CDR3 in DNA: TGCAGCGCCCGGGATCTGAACACTGAAGCTTTCTTT. Amino acids: CSARDLNTEAFF.

This clone is a singleton in its sample. The chain is built from TRBV7-9 and TRBJ1-3, with D maybe TRBD1 (5 bases). Trimming cost V 5 bases and J 0 bases, with 11 bases left between them. CDR3 length equals 15 residues. Germline-derived CDR1 and CDR2 are SEHNR and FQNEAQ (reference sequence). CDR3 in amino acids: CASSLRRGSGNTIYF. CDR3 in DNA: TGTGCCAGCAGCCTGAGGAGGGGCTCTGGAAACACCATATATTTT.

The chain uses TRBV10-2 and TRBJ1-5, with a tentative D call TRBD1 (5 bases). V shed 2 bases and J shed 4 bases, with 18 bases lying between them. Germline lookup yields CDR1 WSHSY and CDR2 SAAADI. The CDR3 length is 17 residues. The CDR3 is CASSELGGGSGNQPQHF. The CDR3 coding sequence is TGCGCCAGCAGTGAGCTCGGGGGGGGGTCTGGAAATCAGCCCCAGCATTTT.

On this clone: Other DNA sequences from this sample encode an identical CDR3 as well. V gene TRBV4-2 combines with J gene TRBJ1-5; 8 nucleotides line up with TRBD1. The V gene's germline CDR1 is LGHNA and CDR2 YNFKEQ. Germline trimming cut 0 bases from V and 6 bases from J; bases unmatched to any gene: 16. This CDR3 has 19 residues. This CDR3 reads CASSQDLPLGQGAVQPQHF. CDR3 coding DNA: TGTGCCAGCAGCCAAGATCTGCCCCTCGGGCAGGGGGCGGTTCAGCCCCAGCATTTT.

This clone has a single count. The chain has TRBV2 and TRBJ2-7, with TRBD2 identical over 10 bases. Trimming took 7 bases from V and 4 from J; bases not matched to a gene: 7. Germline-derived CDR1 and CDR2 are SNHLY and FYNNEI. CDR3 length: 14 residues. The DNA for the CDR3 is TGTGCCAGCACCTCAAGCGGGGGGGGGTACGAGCAGTACTTC. Translating gives CASTSSGGGYEQYF.

The sample holds one count of this clone. This chain links TRBV5-1 with TRBJ1-2, with TRBD1 matching 7 bases. The CDR3 totals 14 residues. Trimming cost V 2 bases and J 4 bases; bases outside gene matches: 5. Germline V gene data show CDR1 as SGHRS and CDR2 as YFSETQ. The CDR3: CASSFGTASYGYTF. For the CDR3, the DNA is TGCGCCAGCAGCTTCGGGACAGCTTCCTATGGCTACACCTTC.

This CDR3 reads CATSRVRDTEAFF. As DNA, the CDR3 is TGTGCCACCAGCAGAGTCAGGGACACTGAAGCTTTCTTT. This chain joins TRBV15 and TRBJ1-1; TRBD1 is a possible D gene (5 bases). Per the germline V gene, CDR1 is LNHNV and CDR2 is YYDKDF (reference sequence). The CDR3 sequence is 13 residues long. Trimming took off 1 base at V and 3 bases at J, with 6 bases between the two ends.